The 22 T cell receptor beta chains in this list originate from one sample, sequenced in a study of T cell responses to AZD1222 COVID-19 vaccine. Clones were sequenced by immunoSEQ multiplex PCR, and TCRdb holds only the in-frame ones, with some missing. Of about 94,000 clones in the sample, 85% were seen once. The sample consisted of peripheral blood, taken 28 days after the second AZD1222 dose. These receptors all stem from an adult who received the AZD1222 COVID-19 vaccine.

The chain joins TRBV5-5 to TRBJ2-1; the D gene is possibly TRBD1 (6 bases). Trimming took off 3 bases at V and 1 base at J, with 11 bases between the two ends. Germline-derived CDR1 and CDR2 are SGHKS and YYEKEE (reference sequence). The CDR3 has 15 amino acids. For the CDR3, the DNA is TGTGCCAGCAGCTCACAGGGCCCGTCCTACAATGAGCAGTTCTTC. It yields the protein CASSSQGPSYNEQFF.

The CDR3 DNA reads TGTGCCAGCAGCCATCAGGACAGCACAGATACGCAGTATTTT. Translating gives CASSHQDSTDTQYF. The chain links TRBV5-4 to TRBJ2-3; D ambiguous. The germline V gene has CDR1 SGHNT and CDR2 YYREEE (reference sequence). Trimming pared 4 bases from V and 0 bases from J, leaving 9 bases between. The CDR3 length is 14 residues.

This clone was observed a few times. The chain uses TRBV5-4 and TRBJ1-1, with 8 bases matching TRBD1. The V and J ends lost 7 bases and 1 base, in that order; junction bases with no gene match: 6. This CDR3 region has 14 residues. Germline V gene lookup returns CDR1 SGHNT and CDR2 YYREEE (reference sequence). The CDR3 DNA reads TGTGCCAGCCTTCCTGGGACAGGGAACACTGAAGCTTTCTTT. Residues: CASLPGTGNTEAFF.

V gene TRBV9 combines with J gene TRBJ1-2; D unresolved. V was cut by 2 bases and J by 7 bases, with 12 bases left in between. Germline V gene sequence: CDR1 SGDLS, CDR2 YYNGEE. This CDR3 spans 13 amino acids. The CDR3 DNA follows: TGTGCCAGCAGCGTGACGGACTACTTTGGCTACACCTTC. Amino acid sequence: CASSVTDYFGYTF.

DNA for the CDR3: TGTGCCAGCAGCCGCGCAGGATTTTACAATGAGCAGTTCTTC. Residues: CASSRAGFYNEQFF. The chain is built from TRBV11-2 and TRBJ2-1; no clear D gene. The CDR3 spans 14 residues. V gave up 5 bases and J gave up 4 bases, with 12 bases separating them. CDR1 SGHAT and CDR2 FQNNGV come from the germline V gene.

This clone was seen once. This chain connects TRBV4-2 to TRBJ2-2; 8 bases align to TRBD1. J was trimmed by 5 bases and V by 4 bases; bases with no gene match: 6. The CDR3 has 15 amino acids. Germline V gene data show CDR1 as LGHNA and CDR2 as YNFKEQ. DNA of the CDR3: TGTGCCAGCAGCCGAGACAGGGGAGGAACCGGGGAGCTGTTTTTT. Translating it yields CASSRDRGGTGELFF.

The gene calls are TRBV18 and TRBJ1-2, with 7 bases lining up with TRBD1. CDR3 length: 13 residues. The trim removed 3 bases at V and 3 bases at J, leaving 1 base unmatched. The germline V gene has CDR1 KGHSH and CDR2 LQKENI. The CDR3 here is CASSPQGDYGYTF. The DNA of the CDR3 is TGTGCCAGCTCACCGCAGGGGGACTATGGCTACACCTTC.

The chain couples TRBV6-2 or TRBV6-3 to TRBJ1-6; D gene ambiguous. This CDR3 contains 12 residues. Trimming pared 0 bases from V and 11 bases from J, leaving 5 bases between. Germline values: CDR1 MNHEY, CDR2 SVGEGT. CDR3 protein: CASSYSRTPLHF. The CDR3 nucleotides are TGTGCCAGCAGTTACTCTAGGACACCCCTCCACTTT.

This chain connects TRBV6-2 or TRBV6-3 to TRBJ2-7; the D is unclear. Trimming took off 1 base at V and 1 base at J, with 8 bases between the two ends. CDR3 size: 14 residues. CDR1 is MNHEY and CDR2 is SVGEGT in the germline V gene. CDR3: CASSYLEGSYEQYF. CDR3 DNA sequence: TGTGCCAGCAGTTACTTAGAAGGTTCCTACGAGCAGTACTTC.

CDR3 DNA: TGTGCCAGTAGTTTACAGGGTTCGGGAAACATTCAGTACTTC. Its protein product is CASSLQGSGNIQYF. The V and J genes are TRBV19 and TRBJ2-4; a weak D match, TRBD1 (6 bases). Per the germline V gene, CDR1 is LNHDA and CDR2 is SQIVND (reference sequence). Trimming removed 5 bases at V and 6 bases at J, with 14 bases between. The CDR3 has 14 residues.

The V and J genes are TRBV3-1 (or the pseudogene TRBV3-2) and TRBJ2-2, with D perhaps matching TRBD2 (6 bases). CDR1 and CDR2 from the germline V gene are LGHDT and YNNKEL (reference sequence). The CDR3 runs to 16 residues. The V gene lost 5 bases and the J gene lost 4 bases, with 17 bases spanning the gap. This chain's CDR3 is CASSNRLVELTGELFF. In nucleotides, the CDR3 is TGTGCCAGCAGCAACCGACTAGTAGAGCTCACCGGGGAGCTGTTTTTT.

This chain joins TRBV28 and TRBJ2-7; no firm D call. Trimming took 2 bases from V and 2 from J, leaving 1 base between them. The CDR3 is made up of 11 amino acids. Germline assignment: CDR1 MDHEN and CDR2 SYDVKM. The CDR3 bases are TGTGCCAGCAGTTTAGCCTACGAGCAGTACTTC. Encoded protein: CASSLAYEQYF.

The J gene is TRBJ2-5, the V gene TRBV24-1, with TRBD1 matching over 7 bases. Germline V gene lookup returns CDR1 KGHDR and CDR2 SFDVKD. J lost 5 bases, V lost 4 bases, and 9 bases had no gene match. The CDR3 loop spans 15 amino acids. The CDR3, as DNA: TGTGCCACCAGTGACCCCAGGGGGACGGGGGAGACCCAGTACTTC. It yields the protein CATSDPRGTGETQYF.

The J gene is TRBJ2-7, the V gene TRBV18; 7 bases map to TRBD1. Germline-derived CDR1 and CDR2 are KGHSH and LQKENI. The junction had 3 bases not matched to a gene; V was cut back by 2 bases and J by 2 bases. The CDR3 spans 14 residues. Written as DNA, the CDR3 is TGTGCCAGCTCACCAGACAGGGCGACCTACGAGCAGTACTTC. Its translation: CASSPDRATYEQYF.

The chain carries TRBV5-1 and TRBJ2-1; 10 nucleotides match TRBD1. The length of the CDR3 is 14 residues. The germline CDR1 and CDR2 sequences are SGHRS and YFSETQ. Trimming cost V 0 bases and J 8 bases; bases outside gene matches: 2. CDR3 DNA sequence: TGCGCCAGCAGCTTGGGGACAGGGGGACATGAGCAGTTCTTC. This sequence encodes CASSLGTGGHEQFF.

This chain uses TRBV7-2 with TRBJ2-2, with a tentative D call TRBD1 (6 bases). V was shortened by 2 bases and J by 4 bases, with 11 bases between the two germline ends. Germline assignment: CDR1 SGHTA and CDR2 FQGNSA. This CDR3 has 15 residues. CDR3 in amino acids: CASSLWGPGTGELFF. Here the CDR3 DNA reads TGTGCCAGCAGCTTATGGGGGCCCGGCACCGGGGAGCTGTTTTTT.

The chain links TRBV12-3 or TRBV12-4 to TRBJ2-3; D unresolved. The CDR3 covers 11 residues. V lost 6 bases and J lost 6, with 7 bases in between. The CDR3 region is CASSPWDTQYF. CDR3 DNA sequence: TGTGCCAGCAGCCCTTGGGATACGCAGTATTTT.

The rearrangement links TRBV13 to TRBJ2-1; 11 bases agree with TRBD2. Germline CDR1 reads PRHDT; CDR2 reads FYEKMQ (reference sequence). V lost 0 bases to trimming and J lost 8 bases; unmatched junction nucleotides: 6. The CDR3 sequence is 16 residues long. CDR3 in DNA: TGTGCCAGCAGCTTAGGACTAGCGGGAGCGGAGTATGAGCAGTTCTTC. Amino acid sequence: CASSLGLAGAEYEQFF.

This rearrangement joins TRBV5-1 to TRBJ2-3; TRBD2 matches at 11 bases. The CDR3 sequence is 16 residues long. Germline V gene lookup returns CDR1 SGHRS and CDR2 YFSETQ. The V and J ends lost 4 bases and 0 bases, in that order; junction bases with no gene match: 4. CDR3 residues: CASSLGLADSTDTQYF. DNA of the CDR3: TGCGCCAGCAGCCTGGGACTAGCGGATAGCACAGATACGCAGTATTTT.

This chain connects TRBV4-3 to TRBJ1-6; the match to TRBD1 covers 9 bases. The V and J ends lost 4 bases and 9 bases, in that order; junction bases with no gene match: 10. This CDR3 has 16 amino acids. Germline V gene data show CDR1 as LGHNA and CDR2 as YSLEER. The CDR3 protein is CASSPEQGALGSPLHF. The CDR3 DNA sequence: TGCGCCAGCAGCCCCGAACAGGGGGCGCTGGGTTCACCCCTCCACTTT.

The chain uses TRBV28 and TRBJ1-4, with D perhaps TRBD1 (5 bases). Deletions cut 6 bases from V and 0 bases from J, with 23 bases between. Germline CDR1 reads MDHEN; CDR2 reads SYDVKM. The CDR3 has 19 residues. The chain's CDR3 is CASSRRFSRDPATNEKLFF. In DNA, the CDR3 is TGTGCCAGCAGCCGCAGATTCTCCAGGGACCCAGCAACTAATGAAAAACTGTTTTTT.

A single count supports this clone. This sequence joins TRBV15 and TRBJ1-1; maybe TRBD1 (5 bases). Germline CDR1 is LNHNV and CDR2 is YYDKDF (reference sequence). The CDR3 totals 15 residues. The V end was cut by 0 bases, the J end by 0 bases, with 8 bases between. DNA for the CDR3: TGTGCCACCAGCAGAGATCGACAGCTGAACACTGAAGCTTTCTTT. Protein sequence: CATSRDRQLNTEAFF.